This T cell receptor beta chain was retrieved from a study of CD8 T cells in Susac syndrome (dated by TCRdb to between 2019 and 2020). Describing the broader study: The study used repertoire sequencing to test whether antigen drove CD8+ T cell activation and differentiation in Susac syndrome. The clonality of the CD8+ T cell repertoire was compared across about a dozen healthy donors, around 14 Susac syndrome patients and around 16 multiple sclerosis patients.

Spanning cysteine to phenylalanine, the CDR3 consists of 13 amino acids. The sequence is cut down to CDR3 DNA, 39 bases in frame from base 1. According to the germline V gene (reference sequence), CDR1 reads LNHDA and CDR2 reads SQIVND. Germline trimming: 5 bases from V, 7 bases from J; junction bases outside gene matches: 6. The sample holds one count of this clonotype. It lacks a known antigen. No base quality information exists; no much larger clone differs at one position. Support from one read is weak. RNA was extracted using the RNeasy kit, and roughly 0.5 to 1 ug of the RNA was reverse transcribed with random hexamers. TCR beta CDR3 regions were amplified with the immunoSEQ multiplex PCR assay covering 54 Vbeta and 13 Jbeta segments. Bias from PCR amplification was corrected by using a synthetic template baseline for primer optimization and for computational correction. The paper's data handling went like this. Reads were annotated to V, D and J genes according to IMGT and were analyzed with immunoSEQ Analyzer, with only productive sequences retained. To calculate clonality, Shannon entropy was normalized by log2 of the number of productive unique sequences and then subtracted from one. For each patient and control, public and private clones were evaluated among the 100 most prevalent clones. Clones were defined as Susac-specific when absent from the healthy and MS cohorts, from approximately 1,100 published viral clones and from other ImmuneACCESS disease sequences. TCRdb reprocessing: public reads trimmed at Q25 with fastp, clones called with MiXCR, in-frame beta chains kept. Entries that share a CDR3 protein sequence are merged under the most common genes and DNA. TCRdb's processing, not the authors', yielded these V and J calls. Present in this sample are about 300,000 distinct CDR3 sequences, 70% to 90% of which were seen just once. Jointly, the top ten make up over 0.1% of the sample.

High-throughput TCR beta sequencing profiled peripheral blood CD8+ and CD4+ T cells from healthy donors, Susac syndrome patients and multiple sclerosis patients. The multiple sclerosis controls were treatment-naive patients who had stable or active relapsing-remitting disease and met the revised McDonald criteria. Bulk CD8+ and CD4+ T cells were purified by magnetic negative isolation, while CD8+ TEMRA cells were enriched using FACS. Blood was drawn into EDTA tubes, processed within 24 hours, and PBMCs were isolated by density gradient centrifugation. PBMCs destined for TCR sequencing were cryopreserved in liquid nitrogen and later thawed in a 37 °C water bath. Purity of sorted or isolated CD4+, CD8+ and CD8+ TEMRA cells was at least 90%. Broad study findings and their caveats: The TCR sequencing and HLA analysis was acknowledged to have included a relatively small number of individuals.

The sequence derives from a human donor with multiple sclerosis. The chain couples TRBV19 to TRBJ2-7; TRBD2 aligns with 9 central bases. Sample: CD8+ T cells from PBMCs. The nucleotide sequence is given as TGTGCCAGTAGTTGGGTAGCGGGAGAAGAGCAGTACTTC. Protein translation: CASSWVAGEEQYF.